These 8 T cell receptor beta chains were all obtained from the same sample, sequenced in a study of siplizumab effects on memory and regulatory T cells. Only in-frame clones appear in the TCRdb table, and some are missing; sequencing was by immunoSEQ multiplex PCR. Counted here are over 95,000 clones, around 93% occurring once; the ten biggest clones make up roughly 0.16%. Specimen: non-Treg CD4+ T cells sorted from blood. The source of these receptors is a human donor in good health.

This rearrangement joins TRBV30 to TRBJ1-4; D unresolved. Germline CDR1 reads GTSNPN; CDR2 reads SVGIG (reference sequence). The CDR3 runs 11 residues. V was cut by 2 bases and J by 2 bases, with 0 bases left in between. CDR3 residues: CAWSTNEKLFF. CDR3 coding DNA: TGTGCCTGGAGTACTAATGAAAAACTGTTTTTT.

V and J are TRBV7-2 and TRBJ2-7; unclear D gene. Trimming took off 0 bases at V and 7 bases at J, with 7 bases between the two ends. There are 12 residues in the CDR3. Germline-derived CDR1 and CDR2 are SGHTA and FQGNSA. The CDR3 DNA follows: TGTGCCAGCAGCTTAGCCAGTCGGGAGCAGTACTTC. The encoded protein is CASSLASREQYF.

The chain has TRBV7-3 and TRBJ2-4; D gene uncertain. Looked up from germline, CDR1 is SGHTA and CDR2 is FQGTGA. The V gene lost 6 bases and the J gene lost 9 bases, with 12 bases spanning the gap. This CDR3 has 12 amino acids. CDR3 in amino acids: CASSMSSGIQYF. CDR3 DNA sequence: TGTGCCAGCAGTATGTCGTCGGGCATTCAGTACTTC.

CDR3 region: CASLIPGPPHGYTF. CDR3 DNA: TGCGCCAGCCTCATCCCGGGCCCCCCTCATGGCTACACCTTC. The V call is TRBV10-1, the J call TRBJ1-2, with D unresolved. The ends were cut back, 8 bases at V and 6 bases at J, with 19 bases in the middle. Germline CDR1 and CDR2: WNHNN and SYGVQD (reference sequence). The CDR3 runs 14 residues.

This chain uses TRBV6-5 with TRBJ1-1, with 12 bases fitting TRBD1. The CDR3 totals 14 residues. The junction had 3 bases not matched to a gene; V was cut back by 6 bases and J by 4 bases. Germline V gives CDR1 MNHEY, CDR2 SVGAGI. In nucleotides, the CDR3 is TGTGCCAGCAGGGGACAGGGGGCGGTCACTGAAGCTTTCTTT. The encoded protein is CASRGQGAVTEAFF.

The V call is TRBV18, the J call TRBJ2-4; D remains ambiguous. Germline CDR1 is KGHSH and CDR2 is LQKENI. Trimming removed 6 bases from V and 6 bases from J, with 12 bases in between. The CDR3 is 13 amino acids. The CDR3 DNA follows: TGTGCCAGCTCCCTTTCGGACGGAAACATTCAGTACTTC. Translated: CASSLSDGNIQYF.

The V call is TRBV15, the J call TRBJ1-1, with a weak D call TRBD1 (5 bases). V shed 3 bases and J shed 2 bases, with 16 bases lying between them. Germline CDR1 reads LNHNV; CDR2 reads YYDKDF (reference sequence). This CDR3 is built from 16 residues. In nucleotides, the CDR3 is TGTGCCACCAGCAGTAAACGGGGACCTATAAACACTGAAGCTTTCTTT. Its translation: CATSSKRGPINTEAFF.

This clone appeared once. J is TRBJ1-2 and V is TRBV29-1, with D possibly TRBD1 on 5 matching bases. The V gene's germline CDR1 is SQVTM and CDR2 ANQGSEA. There are 12 residues in the CDR3. V dropped 4 bases and J dropped 8 bases, with 14 bases sitting between them. The CDR3 nucleotides read TGCAGCGTTGCCAGGGCAGGACGGGGCTACACCTTC. Translated: CSVARAGRGYTF. The full variable domain, with the rest looked up from reference TRBV29-1 and TRBJ1-2, is SAVISQKPSRDICQRGTSLTIQCQVDSQVTMMFWYRQQPGQSLTLIATANQGSEATYESGFVIDKFPISRPNLTFSTLTVSNMSPEDSSIYLCSVARAGRGYTFGSGTRLTVV.